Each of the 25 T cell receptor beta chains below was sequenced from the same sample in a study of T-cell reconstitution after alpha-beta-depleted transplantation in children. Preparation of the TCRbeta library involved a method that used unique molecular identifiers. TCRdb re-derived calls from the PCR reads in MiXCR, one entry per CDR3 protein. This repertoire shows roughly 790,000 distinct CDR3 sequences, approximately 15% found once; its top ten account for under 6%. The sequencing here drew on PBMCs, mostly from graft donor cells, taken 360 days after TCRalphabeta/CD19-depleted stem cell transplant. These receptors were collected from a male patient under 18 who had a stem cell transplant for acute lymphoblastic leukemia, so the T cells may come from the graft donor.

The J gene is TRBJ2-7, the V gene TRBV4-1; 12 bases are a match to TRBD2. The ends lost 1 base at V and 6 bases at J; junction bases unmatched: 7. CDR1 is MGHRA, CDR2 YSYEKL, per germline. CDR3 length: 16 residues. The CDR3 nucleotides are TGCGCCAGCAGCCAAGCATCTAGCGGGAGGGCCACCGAGCAGTACTTC. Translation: CASSQASSGRATEQYF.

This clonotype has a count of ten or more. This chain's CDR3 is CASSTGDEHEQYF. The DNA of the CDR3 is TGTGCCAGCAGTACGGGGGACGAGCACGAGCAGTACTTC. This chain links TRBV25-1 with TRBJ2-7, with D possibly TRBD2 on 6 matching bases. V shed 5 bases and J shed 5 bases, with 13 bases lying between them. Germline values: CDR1 MGHDK, CDR2 SYGVNS. CDR3 length: 13 residues.

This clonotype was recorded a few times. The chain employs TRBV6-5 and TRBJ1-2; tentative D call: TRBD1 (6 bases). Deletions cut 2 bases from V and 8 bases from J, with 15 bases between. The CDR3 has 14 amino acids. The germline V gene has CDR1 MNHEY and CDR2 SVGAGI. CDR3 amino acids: CASSYRDTSRGYTF. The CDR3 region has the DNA TGTGCCAGCAGTTACCGGGACACATCGCGGGGCTACACCTTC.

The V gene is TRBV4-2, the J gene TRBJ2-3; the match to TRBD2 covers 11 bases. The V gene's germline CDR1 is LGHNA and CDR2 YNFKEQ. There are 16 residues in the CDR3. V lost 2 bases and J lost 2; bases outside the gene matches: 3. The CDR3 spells CASSQRLAGNTDTQYF. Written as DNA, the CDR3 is TGTGCCAGCAGCCAAAGACTAGCGGGGAACACAGATACGCAGTATTTT.

The CDR3 sequence is CASSEVGGDLFIAKNIQYF. The CDR3 DNA reads TGTGCCAGCAGTGAAGTTGGAGGTGACCTTTTCATAGCCAAAAACATTCAGTACTTC. The chain combines TRBV6-1 with TRBJ2-4, with D maybe TRBD2 (5 bases). Germline V gene lookup returns CDR1 MNHNS and CDR2 SASEGT. With 1 base removed from V and 0 bases from J, the gap between germline ends came to 19 bases. The CDR3 has 19 residues.

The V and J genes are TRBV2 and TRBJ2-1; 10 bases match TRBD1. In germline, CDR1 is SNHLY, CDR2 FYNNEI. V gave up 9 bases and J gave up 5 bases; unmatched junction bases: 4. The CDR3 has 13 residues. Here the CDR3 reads CASPGQGHNEQFF. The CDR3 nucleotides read TGTGCCAGTCCGGGACAGGGGCACAATGAGCAGTTCTTC.

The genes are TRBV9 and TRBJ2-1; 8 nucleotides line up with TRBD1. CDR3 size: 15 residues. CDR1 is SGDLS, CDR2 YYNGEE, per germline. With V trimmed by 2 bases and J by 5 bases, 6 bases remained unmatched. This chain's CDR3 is CASSVPGGRDNEQFF. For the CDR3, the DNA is TGTGCCAGCAGCGTCCCAGGGGGCAGAGACAATGAGCAGTTCTTC.

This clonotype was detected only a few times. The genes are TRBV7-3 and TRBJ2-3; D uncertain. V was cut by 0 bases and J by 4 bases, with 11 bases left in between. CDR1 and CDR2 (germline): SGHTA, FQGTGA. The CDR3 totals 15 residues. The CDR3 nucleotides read TGTGCCAGCAGCTTAACGGGTGGTCTAGCAGATACGCAGTATTTT. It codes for CASSLTGGLADTQYF.

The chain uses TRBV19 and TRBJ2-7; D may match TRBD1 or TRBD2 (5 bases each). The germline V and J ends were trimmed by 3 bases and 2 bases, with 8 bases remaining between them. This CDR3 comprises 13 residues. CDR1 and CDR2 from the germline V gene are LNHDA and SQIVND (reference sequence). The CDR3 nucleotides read TGTGCCAGTAGTATGGGGACCACCTACGAGCAGTACTTC. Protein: CASSMGTTYEQYF.

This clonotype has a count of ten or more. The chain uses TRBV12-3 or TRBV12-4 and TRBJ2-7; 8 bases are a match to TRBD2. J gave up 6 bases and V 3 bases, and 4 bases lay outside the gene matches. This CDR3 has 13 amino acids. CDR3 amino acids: CASSFAGGREQYF. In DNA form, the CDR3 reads TGTGCCAGCAGTTTCGCGGGAGGACGCGAGCAGTACTTC.

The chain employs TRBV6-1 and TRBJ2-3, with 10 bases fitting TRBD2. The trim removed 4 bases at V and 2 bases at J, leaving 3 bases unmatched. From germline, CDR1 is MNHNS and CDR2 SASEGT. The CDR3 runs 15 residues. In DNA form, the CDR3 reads TGTGCCAGCAGTGTTGGACTAGCGGTCACAGATACGCAGTATTTT. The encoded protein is CASSVGLAVTDTQYF.

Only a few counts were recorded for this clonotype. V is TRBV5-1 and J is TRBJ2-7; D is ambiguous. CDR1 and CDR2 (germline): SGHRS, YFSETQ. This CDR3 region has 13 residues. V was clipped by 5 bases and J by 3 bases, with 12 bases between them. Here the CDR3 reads CASSSLRDYEQYF. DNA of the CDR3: TGCGCCAGCAGTTCGCTTAGGGACTACGAGCAGTACTTC.

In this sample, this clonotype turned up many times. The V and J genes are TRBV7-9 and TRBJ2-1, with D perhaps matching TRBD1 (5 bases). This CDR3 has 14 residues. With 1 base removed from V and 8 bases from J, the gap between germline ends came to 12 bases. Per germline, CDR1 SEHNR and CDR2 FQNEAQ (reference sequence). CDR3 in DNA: TGTGCCAGCAGCTTAGAAGGGGATCTCGATGAGCAGTTCTTC. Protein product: CASSLEGDLDEQFF.

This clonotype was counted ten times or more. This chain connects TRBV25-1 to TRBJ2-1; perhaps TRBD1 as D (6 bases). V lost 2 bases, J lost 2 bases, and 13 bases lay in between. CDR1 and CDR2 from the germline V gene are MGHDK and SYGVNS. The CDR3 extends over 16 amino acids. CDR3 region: CASSERQGTPYNEQFF. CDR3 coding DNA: TGTGCCAGCAGTGAACGCCAGGGGACCCCCTACAATGAGCAGTTCTTC.

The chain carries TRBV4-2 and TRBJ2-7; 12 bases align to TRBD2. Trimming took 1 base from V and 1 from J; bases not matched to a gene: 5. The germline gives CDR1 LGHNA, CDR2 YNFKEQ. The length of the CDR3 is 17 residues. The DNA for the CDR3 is TGTGCCAGCAGCCAAGTCTCGGGACTAGCGGGTTCCTACGAGCAGTACTTC. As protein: CASSQVSGLAGSYEQYF.

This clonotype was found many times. In DNA form, the CDR3 reads TGTGCCAGCAGCTTAGGAGGAGGCGGGAGGAGGCACAATGAGCAGTTCTTC. It is translated as CASSLGGGGRRHNEQFF. The chain recombines TRBV7-9 with TRBJ2-1, with 8 bases matching TRBD2. The CDR3 has 17 residues. V lost 1 base, J lost 5 bases, and 10 bases stayed unmatched. From germline, CDR1 is SEHNR and CDR2 FQNEAQ (reference sequence).

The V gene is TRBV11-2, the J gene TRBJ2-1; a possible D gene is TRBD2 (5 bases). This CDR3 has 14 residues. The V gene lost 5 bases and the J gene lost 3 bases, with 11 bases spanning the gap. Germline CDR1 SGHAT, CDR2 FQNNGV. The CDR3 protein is CASSGTSFYNEQFF. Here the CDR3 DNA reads TGTGCCAGCAGCGGAACTAGTTTCTACAATGAGCAGTTCTTC.

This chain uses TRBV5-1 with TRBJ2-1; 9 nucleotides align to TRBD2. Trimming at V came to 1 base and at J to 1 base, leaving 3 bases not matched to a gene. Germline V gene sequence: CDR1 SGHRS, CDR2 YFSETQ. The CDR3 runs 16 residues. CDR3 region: CASSLTSGPSYNEQFF. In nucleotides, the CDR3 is TGCGCCAGCAGCTTGACTAGCGGGCCTTCCTACAATGAGCAGTTCTTC.

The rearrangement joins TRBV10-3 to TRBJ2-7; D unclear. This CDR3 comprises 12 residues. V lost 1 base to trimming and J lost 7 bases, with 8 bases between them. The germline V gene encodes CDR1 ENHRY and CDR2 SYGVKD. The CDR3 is CAISEYGWEQYF. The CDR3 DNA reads TGTGCCATCAGTGAGTACGGGTGGGAGCAGTACTTC.

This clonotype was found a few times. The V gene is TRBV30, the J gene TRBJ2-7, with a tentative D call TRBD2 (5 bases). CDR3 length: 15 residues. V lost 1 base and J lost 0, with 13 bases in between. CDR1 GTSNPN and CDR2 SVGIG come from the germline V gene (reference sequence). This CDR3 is CAWSEGGLSSYEQYF. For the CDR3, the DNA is TGTGCCTGGAGTGAAGGAGGCCTGAGCTCCTACGAGCAGTACTTC.

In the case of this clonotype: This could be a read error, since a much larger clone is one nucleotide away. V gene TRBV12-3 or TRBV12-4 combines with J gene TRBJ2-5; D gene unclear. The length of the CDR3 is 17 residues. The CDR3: CASSFLLGYYGQESQYF. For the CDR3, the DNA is TGTGCCAGCAGTTTCCTTCTAGGGTACTACGGCCAAGAGAGCCAGTACTTC.

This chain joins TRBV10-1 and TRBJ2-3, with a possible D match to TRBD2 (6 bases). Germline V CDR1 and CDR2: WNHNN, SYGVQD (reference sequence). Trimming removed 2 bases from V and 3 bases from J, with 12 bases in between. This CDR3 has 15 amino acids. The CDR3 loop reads CASSEGGWGTDTQYF. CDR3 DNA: TGCGCCAGCAGTGAGGGGGGGTGGGGGACAGATACGCAGTATTTT.

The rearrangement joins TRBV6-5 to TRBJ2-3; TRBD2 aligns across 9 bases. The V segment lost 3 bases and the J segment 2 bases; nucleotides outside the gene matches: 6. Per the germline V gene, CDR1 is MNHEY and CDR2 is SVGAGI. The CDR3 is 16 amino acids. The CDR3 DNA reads TGTGCCAGCAGTTATGGAGTAGCGGGAGCCACAGATACGCAGTATTTT. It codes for CASSYGVAGATDTQYF.

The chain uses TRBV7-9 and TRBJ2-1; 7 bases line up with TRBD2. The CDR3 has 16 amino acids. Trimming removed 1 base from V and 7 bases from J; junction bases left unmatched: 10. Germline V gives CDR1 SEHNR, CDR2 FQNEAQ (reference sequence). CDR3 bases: TGTGCCAGCAGCTTAGAGCCCCCCCGACTAGCAAATGAGCAGTTCTTC. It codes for CASSLEPPRLANEQFF. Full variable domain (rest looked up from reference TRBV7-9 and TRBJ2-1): DTGVSQNPRHKITKRGQNVTFRCDPISEHNRLYWYRQTLGQGPEFLTYFQNEAQLEKSRLLSDRFSAERPKGSFSTLEIQRTEQGDSAMYLCASSLEPPRLANEQFFGPGTRLTVL.

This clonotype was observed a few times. The CDR3 sequence: CASRQIGQVWQPQHF. Here the CDR3 DNA reads TGTGCCAGCAGACAAATCGGGCAGGTATGGCAGCCCCAGCATTTT. This rearrangement joins TRBV12-3 or TRBV12-4 to TRBJ1-5; D not certain. With 6 bases removed from V and 7 bases from J, the gap between germline ends came to 19 bases. This CDR3 region has 15 residues.